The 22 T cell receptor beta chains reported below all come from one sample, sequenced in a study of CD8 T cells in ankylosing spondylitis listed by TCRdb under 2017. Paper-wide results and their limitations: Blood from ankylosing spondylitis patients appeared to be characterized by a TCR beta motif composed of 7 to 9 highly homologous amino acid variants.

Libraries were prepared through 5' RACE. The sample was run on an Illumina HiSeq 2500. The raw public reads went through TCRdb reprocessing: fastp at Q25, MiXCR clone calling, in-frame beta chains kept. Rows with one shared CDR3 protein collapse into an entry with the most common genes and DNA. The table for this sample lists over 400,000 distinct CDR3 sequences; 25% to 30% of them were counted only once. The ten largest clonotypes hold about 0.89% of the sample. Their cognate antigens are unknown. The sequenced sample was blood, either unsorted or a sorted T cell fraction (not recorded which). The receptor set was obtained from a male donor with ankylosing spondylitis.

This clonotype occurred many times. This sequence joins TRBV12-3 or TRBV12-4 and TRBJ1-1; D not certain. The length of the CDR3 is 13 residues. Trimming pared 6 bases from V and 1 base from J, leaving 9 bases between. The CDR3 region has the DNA TGTGCCAGCAGCCGGATATCGAACACTGAAGCTTTCTTT. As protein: CASSRISNTEAFF.

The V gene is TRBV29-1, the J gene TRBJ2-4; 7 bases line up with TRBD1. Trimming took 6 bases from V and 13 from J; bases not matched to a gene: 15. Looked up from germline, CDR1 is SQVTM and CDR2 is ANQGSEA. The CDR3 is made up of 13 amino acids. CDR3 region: CSVSQQQGIPQYF. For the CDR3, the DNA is TGCAGCGTCTCCCAACAACAGGGGATCCCCCAGTACTTC.

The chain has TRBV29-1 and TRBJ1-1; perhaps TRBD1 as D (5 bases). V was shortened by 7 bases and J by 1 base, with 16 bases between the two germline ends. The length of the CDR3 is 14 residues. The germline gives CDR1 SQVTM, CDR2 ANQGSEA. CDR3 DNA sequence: TGCAGCGCCCTAGGGGCGGGGGAGAACACTGAAGCTTTCTTT. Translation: CSALGAGENTEAFF.

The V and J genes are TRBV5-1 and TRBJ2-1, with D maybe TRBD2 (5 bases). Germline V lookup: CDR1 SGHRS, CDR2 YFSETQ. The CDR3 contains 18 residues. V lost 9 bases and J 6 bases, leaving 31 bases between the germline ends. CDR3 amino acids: CAKRTTGPPGNDINEQFF. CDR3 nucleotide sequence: TGCGCCAAACGAACCACCGGGCCCCCCGGGAACGACATCAATGAGCAGTTCTTC.

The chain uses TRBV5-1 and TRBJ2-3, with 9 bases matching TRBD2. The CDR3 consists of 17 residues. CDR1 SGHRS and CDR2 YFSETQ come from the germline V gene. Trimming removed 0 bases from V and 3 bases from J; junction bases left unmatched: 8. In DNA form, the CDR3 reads TGCGCCAGCAGCTTGGCCGGTAGCGGGAGCGGGACAGATACGCAGTATTTT. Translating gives CASSLAGSGSGTDTQYF.

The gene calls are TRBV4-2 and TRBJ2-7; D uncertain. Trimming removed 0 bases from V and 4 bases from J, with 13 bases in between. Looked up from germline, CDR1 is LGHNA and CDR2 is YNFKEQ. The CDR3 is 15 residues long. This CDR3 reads CASSQDRDPRYEQYF. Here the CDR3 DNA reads TGTGCCAGCAGCCAAGATCGAGACCCCCGGTACGAGCAGTACTTC.

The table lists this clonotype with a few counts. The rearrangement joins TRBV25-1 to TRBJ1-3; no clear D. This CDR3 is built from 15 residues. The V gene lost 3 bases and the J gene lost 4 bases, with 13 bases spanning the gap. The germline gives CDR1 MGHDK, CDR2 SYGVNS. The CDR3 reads CASSDPSTAGNTIYF. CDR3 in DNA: TGTGCCAGCAGTGATCCTTCAACGGCAGGAAACACCATATATTTT.

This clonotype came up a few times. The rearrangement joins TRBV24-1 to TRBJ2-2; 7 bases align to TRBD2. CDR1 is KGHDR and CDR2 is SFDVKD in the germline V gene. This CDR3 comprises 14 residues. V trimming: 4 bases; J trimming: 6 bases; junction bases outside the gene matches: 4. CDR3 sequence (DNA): TGTGCCACCAGTGACAGCGGGATCCCCGGGGAGCTGTTTTTT. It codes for CATSDSGIPGELFF.

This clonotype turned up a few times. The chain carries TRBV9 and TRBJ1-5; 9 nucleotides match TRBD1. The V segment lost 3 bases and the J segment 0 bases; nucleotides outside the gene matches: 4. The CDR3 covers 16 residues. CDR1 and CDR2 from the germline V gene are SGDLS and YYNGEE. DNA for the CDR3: TGTGCCAGCAGCGCCGGGACAGGGCATAGCAATCAGCCCCAGCATTTT. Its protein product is CASSAGTGHSNQPQHF.

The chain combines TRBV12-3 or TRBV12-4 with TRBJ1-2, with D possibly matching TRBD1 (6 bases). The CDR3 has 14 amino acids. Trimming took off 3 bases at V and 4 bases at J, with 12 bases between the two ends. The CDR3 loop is CASSLATGSYGYTF. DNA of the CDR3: TGTGCCAGCAGTTTGGCAACAGGGAGCTATGGCTACACCTTC.

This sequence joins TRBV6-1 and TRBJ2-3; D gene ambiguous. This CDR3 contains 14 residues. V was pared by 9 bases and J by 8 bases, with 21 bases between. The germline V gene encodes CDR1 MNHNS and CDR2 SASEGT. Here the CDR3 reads CASSTGPAAVTQYF. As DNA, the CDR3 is TGTGCCAGTTCCACCGGGCCTGCCGCGGTTACGCAGTATTTT.

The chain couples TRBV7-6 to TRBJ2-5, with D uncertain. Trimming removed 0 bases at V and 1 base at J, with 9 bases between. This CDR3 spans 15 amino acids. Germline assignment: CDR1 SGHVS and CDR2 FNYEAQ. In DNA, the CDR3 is TGTGCCAGCAGCTTAGCTTACACGGGCCAAGAGACCCAGTACTTC. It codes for CASSLAYTGQETQYF.

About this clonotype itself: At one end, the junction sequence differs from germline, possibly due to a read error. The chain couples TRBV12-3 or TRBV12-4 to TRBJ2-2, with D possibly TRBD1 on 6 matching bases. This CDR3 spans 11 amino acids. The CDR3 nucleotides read TGTGCCAGCAGTTTGTTAGGGGGGCTGTTTTTT. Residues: CASSLLGGLFF.

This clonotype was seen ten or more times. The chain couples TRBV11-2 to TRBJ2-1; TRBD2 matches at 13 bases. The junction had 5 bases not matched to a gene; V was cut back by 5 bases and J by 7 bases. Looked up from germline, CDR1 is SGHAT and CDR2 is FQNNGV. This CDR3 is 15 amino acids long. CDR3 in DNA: TGTGCCAGCAGCCCCGGGACTAGCGGGGCGAATGAGCAGTTCTTC. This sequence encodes CASSPGTSGANEQFF.

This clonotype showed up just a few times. CDR3 sequence: CATSPTENYGYTF. CDR3 nucleotide sequence: TGTGCCACCAGCCCGACAGAAAACTATGGCTACACCTTC. The chain joins TRBV24-1 to TRBJ1-2; weak D call: TRBD1 (5 bases). Germline V CDR1 and CDR2: KGHDR, SFDVKD. CDR3 length: 13 residues. Between the trimmed V and J ends, which lost 7 bases and 2 bases, there was a span of 10 bases.

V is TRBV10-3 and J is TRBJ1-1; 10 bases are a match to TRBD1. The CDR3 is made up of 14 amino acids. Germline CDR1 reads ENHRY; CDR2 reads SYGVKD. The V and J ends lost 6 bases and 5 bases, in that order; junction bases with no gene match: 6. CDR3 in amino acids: CAIREDRGKTEAFF. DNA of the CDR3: TGTGCCATCAGGGAGGACAGGGGGAAGACTGAAGCTTTCTTT.

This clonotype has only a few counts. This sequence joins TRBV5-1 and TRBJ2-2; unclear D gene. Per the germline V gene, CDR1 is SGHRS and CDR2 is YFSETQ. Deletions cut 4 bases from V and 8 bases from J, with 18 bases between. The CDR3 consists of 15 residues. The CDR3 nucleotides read TGCGCCAGCAGCGACGCCGGGCGCGTTACGGGGGAGCTGTTTTTT. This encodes CASSDAGRVTGELFF.

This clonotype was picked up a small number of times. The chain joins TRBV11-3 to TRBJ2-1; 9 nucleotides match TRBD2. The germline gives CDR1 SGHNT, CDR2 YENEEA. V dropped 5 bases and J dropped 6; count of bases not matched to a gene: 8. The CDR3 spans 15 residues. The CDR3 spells CASSLRPSGTNEQFF. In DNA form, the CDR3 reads TGTGCCAGCAGCCTAAGGCCTAGCGGGACCAATGAGCAGTTCTTC.

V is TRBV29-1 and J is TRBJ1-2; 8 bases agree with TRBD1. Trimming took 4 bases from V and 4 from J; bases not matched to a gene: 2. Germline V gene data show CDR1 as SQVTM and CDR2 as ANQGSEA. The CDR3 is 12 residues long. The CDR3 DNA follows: TGCAGCGTTGTTACAGGGGGCTATGGCTACACCTTC. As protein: CSVVTGGYGYTF.

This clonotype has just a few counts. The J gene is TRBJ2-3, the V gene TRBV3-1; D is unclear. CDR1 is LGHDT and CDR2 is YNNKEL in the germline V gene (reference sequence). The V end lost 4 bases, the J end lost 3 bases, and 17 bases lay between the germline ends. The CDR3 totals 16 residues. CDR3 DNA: TGTGCCAGCAGCCTGCGAGGCGGCTACCTTACAGATACGCAGTATTTT. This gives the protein CASSLRGGYLTDTQYF.

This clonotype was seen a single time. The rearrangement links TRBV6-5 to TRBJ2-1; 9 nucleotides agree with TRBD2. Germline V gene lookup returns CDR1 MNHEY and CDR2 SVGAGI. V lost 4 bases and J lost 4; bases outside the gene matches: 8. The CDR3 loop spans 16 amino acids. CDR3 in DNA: TGTGCCAGCAGTTCGCCAACTAGCGGGTTATACAATGAGCAGTTCTTC. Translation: CASSSPTSGLYNEQFF.

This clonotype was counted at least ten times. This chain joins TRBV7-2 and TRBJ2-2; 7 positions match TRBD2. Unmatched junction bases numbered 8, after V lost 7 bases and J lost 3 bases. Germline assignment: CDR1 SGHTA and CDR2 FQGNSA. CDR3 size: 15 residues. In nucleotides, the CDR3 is TGTGCCAGCATCCGAAGGGCGGGGGACACCGGGGAGCTGTTTTTT. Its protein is CASIRRAGDTGELFF.